The TCR beta chain under discussion was sequenced for a study of T cell repertoires in ileal Crohn's disease. Sequencing used immunoSEQ multiplex PCR; TCRdb keeps in-frame clones, though not all of them. Of more than 4,500 clones in the sample, about 81% were seen once. Trimming removed 0 bases at V and 0 bases at J, with 2 bases between. There are 13 residues in the CDR3. In germline, CDR1 is SGHTA, CDR2 FQGNSA. This clone was seen a single time. Its antigen is not known. Notes on the study in general: Compared with CD4 T cells, sorted CD8 cells carried more expanded clones. Endoscopic recurrence occurred in every patient whose clonality exceeded 26.8%. Compared with non-smokers, active smokers at surgery showed more clonal expansions.

The genes are TRBV7-2 and TRBJ1-1; no definite D call. The sequence was obtained from an adult with Crohn's disease. The material sequenced was ileal tissue. CDR3 sequence reads: CASSLAMNTEAFF. The DNA of the CDR3 is TGTGCCAGCAGCTTAGCCATGAACACTGAAGCTTTCTTT.